This passage covers 8 T cell receptor beta chains from one sample sequenced in a study of blood T cell repertoires in COVID-19. Measured with immunoSEQ multiplex PCR; TCRdb has only the in-frame clones, and not every one. The sample holds about 200,000 clones, about 80% seen once. The sequenced sample consisted of peripheral blood. The receptors derive from a woman aged 55-69 years with COVID-19, enrolled during active disease.

This chain joins TRBV6-5 and TRBJ1-2; D is unclear. Trimming took 5 bases from V and 1 from J, leaving 8 bases between them. The CDR3 is 13 amino acids. The germline V gene encodes CDR1 MNHEY and CDR2 SVGAGI. CDR3 DNA sequence: TGTGCCAGCAGTCCGGTGGTTAACTATGGCTACACCTTC. Residues: CASSPVVNYGYTF.

This clone was seen a handful of times. The chain employs TRBV4-2 and TRBJ1-2; D gene ambiguous. Trimming left V 1 base short and J 2 bases short, with 11 bases between. The CDR3 runs 15 residues. Looked up from germline, CDR1 is LGHNA and CDR2 is YNFKEQ. The CDR3 DNA sequence: TGTGCCAGCAGCCAAGGGAGGGTTGGGAACTATGGCTACACCTTC. Its protein is CASSQGRVGNYGYTF.

The chain recombines TRBV11-1 with TRBJ2-3, with D perhaps TRBD2 (6 bases). Per the germline V gene, CDR1 is SGHAT and CDR2 is FQDESV (reference sequence). This CDR3 is built from 14 residues. The V end lost 3 bases, the J end lost 2 bases, and 9 bases lay between the germline ends. CDR3 in amino acids: CASSFGTHTDTQYF. The DNA for the CDR3 is TGTGCCAGCAGCTTTGGGACTCACACAGATACGCAGTATTTT.

This rearrangement joins TRBV6-5 to TRBJ1-5; D uncertain. Between the trimmed V and J ends, which lost 7 bases and 1 base, there was a span of 14 bases. This CDR3 has 15 amino acids. Per the germline V gene, CDR1 is MNHEY and CDR2 is SVGAGI. CDR3 amino acids: CASMREGWSNQPQHF. The DNA of the CDR3 is TGTGCCAGCATGAGGGAGGGCTGGAGCAATCAGCCCCAGCATTTT.

The rearrangement links TRBV5-4 to TRBJ2-1; D call uncertain. The ends were cut back, 0 bases at V and 3 bases at J, with 7 bases in the middle. The CDR3 extends over 14 amino acids. The germline V gene has CDR1 SGHNT and CDR2 YYREEE (reference sequence). The CDR3 coding sequence is TGTGCCAGCAGCTTGGGACACCTCTACAATGAGCAGTTCTTC. Protein: CASSLGHLYNEQFF.

The chain has TRBV11-3 and TRBJ2-3, with 14 bases that match TRBD2. This CDR3 is built from 15 residues. Trimming took 4 bases from V and 5 from J; bases not matched to a gene: 2. CDR1 is SGHNT and CDR2 is YENEEA in the germline V gene. The DNA for the CDR3 is TGTGCCAGCAGCTGGGGACTAGCGGGAGAAGATACGCAGTATTTT. Its translation is CASSWGLAGEDTQYF.

The chain combines TRBV4-1 with TRBJ1-5; D gene ambiguous. Looked up from germline, CDR1 is MGHRA and CDR2 is YSYEKL. The CDR3 contains 14 residues. Trimming removed 4 bases at V and 2 bases at J, with 9 bases between. The CDR3 region has the DNA TGCGCCAGCAGCCCATCCAGGCGCAATCAGCCCCAGCATTTT. As protein: CASSPSRRNQPQHF.

The chain joins TRBV5-1 to TRBJ1-4, with D perhaps matching TRBD1 (5 bases). The V gene lost 4 bases and the J gene lost 8 bases, with 12 bases spanning the gap. Germline loops: CDR1 SGHRS, CDR2 YFSETQ. The length of the CDR3 is 13 residues. CDR3 amino acids: CASSTVGAEKLFF. DNA of the CDR3: TGCGCCAGCAGCACCGTAGGGGCCGAAAAACTGTTTTTT.